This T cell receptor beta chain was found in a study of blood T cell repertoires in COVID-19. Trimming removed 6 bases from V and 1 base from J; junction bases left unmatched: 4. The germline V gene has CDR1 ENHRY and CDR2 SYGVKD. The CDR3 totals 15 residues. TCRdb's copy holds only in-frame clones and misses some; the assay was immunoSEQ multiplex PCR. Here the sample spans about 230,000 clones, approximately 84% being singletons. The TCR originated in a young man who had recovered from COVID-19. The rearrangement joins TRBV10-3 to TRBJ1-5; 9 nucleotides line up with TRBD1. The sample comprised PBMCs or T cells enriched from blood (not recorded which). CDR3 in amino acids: CAIRRDRESNQPQHF. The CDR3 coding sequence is TGTGCCATCAGGCGGGACAGGGAGAGCAATCAGCCCCAGCATTTT.